This entry describes one T cell receptor beta chain. With 3 bases clipped from V and 3 bases from J, the junction kept 13 bases outside the gene matches. Germline V gene lookup returns CDR1 LGHDT and CDR2 YNNKEL (reference sequence). CDR3 length equals 17 residues. The table came from immunoSEQ multiplex PCR; TCRdb's copy has only in-frame clones and leaves some out. The sample has around 200,000 clones; about 80% are singletons. This record belongs to a study of blood T cell repertoires in COVID-19. Across the study: The United States, Italy and Spain provided the acute and convalescent COVID-19 samples. In each case, the material was cDNA or gDNA derived from T cells, B-cell-depleted T cells, or PBMCs.

Sequences were obtained from peripheral blood. The chain uses TRBV3-1 (or the pseudogene TRBV3-2) and TRBJ1-1; 7 positions agree with TRBD1. The receptor was isolated from a human donor in a cohort sampled during active COVID-19. The CDR3 DNA reads TGTGCCAGCAGCCAGGGGATGACAGGGTGGGAGGACACTGAAGCTTTCTTT. Translated: CASSQGMTGWEDTEAFF.